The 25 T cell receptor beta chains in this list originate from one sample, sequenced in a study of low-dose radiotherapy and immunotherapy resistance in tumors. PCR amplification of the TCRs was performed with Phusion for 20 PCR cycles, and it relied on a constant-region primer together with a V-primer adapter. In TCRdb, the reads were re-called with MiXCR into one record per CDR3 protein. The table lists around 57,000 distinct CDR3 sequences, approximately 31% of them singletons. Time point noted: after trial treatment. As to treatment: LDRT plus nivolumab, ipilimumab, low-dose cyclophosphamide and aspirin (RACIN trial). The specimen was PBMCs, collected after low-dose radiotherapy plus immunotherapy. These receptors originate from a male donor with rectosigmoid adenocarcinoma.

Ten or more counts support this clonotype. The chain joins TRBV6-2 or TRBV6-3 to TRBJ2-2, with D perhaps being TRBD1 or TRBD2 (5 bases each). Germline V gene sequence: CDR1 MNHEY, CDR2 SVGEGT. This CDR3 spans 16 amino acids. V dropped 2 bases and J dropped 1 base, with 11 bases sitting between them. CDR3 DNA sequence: TGTGCCAGCAGTTACCGAAGGGACGGGAACACCGGGGAGCTGTTTTTT. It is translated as CASSYRRDGNTGELFF.

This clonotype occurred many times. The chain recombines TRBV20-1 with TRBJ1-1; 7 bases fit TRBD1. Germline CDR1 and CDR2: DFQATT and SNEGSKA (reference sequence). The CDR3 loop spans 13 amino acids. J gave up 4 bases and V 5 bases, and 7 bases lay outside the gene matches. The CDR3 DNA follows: TGCAGTGCTGCTAGGGACAGTGCCACTGAAGCTTTCTTT. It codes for CSAARDSATEAFF.

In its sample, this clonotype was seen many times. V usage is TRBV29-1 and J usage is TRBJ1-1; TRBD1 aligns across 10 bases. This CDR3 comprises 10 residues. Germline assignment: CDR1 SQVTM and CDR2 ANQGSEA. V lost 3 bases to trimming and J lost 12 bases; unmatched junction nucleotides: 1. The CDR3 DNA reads TGCAGCGTTGAGGGACAGGGGTCTTTCTTT. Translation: CSVEGQGSFF. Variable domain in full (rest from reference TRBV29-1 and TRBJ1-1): SAVISQKPSRDICQRGTSLTIQCQVDSQVTMMFWYRQQPGQSLTLIATANQGSEATYESGFVIDKFPISRPNLTFSTLTVSNMSPEDSSIYLCSVEGQGSFFGQGTRLTVV.

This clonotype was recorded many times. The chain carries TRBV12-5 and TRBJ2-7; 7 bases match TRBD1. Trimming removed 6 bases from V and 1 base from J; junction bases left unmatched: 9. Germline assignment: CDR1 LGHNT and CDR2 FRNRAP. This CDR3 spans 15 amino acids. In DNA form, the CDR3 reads TGTGCTAGTGGACCGGGACAGTTTGGGTCCTACGAGCAGTACTTC. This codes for CASGPGQFGSYEQYF.

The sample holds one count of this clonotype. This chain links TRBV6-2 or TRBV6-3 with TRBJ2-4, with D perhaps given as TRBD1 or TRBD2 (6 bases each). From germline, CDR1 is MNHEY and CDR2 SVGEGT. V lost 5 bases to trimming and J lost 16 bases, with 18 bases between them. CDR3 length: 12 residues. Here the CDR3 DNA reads TGTGCCAGCAGTGACCTCGTGGGGGCGGGATACTTC. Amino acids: CASSDLVGAGYF.

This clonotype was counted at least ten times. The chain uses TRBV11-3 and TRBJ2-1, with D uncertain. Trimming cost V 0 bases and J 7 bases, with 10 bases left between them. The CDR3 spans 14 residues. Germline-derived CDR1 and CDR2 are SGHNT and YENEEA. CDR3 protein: CASSLDSSENEQFF. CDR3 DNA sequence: TGTGCCAGCAGCTTAGACTCCAGTGAAAATGAGCAGTTCTTC.

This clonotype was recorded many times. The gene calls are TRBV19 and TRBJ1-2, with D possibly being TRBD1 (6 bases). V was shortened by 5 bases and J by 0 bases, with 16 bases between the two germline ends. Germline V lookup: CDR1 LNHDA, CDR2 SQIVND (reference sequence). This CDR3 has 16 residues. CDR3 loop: CASSYEPGATNYGYTF. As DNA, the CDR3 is TGTGCCAGTAGTTATGAGCCAGGGGCGACTAACTATGGCTACACCTTC.

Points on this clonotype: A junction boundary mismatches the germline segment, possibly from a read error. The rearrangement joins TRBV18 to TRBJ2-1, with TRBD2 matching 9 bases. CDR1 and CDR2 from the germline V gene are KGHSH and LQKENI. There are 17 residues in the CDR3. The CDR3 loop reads CASSPLPRAGGRNEQFF. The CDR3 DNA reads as TGTGCCAGCTCCCCACTCCCCCGAGCGGGGGGTCGAAATGAGCAGTTCTTC.

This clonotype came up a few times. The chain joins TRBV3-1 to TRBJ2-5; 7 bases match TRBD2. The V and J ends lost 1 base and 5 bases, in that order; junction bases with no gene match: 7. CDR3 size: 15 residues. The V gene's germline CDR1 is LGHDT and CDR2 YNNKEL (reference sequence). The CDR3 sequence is CASSQAGGSRETQYF. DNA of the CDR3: TGTGCCAGCAGCCAAGCGGGCGGGAGCCGGGAGACCCAGTACTTC.

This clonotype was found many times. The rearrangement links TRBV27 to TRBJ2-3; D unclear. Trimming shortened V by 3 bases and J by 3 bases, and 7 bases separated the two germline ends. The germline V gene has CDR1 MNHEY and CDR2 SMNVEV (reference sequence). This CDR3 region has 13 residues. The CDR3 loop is CASSFTRTDTQYF. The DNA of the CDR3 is TGTGCCAGCAGTTTCACCAGAACAGATACGCAGTATTTT.

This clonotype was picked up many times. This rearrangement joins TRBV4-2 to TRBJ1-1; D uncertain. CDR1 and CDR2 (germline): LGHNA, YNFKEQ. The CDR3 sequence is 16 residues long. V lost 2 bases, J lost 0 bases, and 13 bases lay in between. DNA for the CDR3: TGTGCCAGCAGCCAAATCGGAGGCACCTTGAACACTGAAGCTTTCTTT. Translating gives CASSQIGGTLNTEAFF.

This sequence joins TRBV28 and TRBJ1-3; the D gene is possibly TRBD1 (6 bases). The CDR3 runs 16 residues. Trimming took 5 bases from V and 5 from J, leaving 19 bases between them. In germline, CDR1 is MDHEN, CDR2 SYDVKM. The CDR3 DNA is TGTGCCAGCAGTATCCCCCCCACAGGGTCCAGAAACACCATATATTTT. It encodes CASSIPPTGSRNTIYF. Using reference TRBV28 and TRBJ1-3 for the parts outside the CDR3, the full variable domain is DVKVTQSSRYLVKRTGEKVFLECVQDMDHENMFWYRQDPGLGLRLIYFSYDVKMKEKGDIPEGYSVSREKKERFSLILESASTNQTSMYLCASSIPPTGSRNTIYFGEGSWLTVV.

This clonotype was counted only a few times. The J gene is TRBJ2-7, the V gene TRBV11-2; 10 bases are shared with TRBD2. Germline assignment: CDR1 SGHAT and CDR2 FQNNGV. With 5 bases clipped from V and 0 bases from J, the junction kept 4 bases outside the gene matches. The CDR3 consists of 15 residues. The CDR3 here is CASSVIAGGSYEQYF. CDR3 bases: TGTGCCAGCAGCGTTATAGCGGGAGGCTCCTACGAGCAGTACTTC.

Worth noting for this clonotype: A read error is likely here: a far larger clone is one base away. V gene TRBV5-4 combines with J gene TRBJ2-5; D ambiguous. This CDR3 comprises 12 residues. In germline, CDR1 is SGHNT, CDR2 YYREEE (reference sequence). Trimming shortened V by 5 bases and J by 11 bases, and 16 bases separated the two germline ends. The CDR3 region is CASSPTPDEQYF. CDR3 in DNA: TGTGCCAGCAGTCCCACTCCCGATGAGCAGTACTTC.

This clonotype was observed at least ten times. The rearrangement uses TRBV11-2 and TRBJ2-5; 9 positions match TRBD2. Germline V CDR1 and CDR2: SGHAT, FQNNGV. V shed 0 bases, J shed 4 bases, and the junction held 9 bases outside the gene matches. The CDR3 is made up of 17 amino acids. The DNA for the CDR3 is TGTGCCAGCAGCTTAGATCGGGAAGCGGGGGGCGGAGAGACCCAGTACTTC. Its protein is CASSLDREAGGGETQYF.

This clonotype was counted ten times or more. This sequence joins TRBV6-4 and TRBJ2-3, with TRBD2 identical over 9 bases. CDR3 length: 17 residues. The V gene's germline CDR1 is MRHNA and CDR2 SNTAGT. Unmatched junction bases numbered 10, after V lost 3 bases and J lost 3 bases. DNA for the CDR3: TGTGCCAGCAGTGAGACTAGCGGCGGCGGGGGAACAGATACGCAGTATTTT. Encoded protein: CASSETSGGGGTDTQYF.

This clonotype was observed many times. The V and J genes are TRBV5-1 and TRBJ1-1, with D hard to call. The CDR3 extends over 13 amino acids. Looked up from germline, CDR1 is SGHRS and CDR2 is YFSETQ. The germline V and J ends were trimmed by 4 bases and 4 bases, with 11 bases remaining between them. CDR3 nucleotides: TGCGCCAGCAGCGGAGGTAGTGGCACTGAAGCTTTCTTT. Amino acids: CASSGGSGTEAFF.

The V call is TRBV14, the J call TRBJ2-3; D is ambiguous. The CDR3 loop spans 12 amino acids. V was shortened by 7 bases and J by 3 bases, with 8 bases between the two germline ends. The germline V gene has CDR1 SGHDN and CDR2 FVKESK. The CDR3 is CASIRSTDTQYF. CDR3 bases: TGTGCCAGCATACGTAGTACAGATACGCAGTATTTT.

The chain's CDR3 is CASSQVTPSGRETYEQYF. CDR3 bases: TGTGCCAGCAGCCAAGTTACTCCTAGCGGGAGGGAAACCTACGAGCAGTACTTC. This rearrangement joins TRBV4-2 to TRBJ2-7; 12 bases line up with TRBD2. CDR3 length: 18 amino acids. Germline CDR1 reads LGHNA; CDR2 reads YNFKEQ. V shed 1 base, J shed 2 bases, and the junction held 9 bases outside the gene matches.

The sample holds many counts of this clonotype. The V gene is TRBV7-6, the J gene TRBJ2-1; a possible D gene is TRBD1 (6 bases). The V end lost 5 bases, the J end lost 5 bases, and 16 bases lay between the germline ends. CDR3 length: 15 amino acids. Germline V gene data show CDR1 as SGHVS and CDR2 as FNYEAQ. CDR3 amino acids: CASSNTGTANNEQFF. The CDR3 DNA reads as TGTGCCAGCAGCAACACAGGGACCGCGAACAATGAGCAGTTCTTC.

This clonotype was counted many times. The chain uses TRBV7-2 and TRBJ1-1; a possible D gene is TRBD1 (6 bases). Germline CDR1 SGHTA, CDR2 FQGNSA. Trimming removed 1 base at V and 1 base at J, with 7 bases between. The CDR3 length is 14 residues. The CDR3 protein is CASSLEQGNTEAFF. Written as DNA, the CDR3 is TGTGCCAGCAGCTTAGAACAGGGGAACACTGAAGCTTTCTTT.

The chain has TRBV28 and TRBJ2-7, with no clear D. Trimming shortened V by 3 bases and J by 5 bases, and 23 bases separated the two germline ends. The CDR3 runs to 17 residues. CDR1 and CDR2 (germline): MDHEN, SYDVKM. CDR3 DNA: TGTGCCAGCAGTTTCCCCATAGCCCGAAGTGGAGACGACGAGCAGTACTTC. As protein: CASSFPIARSGDDEQYF.

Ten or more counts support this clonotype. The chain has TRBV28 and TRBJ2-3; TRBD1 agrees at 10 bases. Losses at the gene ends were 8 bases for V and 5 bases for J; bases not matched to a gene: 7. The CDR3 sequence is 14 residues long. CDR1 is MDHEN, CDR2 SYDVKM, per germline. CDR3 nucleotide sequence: TGTGCCAGCTTTAGACAGGGGGCCAAAGATACGCAGTATTTT. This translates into CASFRQGAKDTQYF.

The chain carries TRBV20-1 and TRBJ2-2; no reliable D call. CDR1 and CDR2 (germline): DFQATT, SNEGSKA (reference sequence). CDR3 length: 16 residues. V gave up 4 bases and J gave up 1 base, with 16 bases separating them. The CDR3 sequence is CSATRLDFGNTGELFF. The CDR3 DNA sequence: TGCAGTGCTACCCGTTTGGATTTTGGGAACACCGGGGAGCTGTTTTTT.

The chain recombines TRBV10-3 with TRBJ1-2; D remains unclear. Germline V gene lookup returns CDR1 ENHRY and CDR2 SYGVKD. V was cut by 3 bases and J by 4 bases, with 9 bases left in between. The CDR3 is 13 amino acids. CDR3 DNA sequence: TGTGCCATCAGTGACTCCCTAGCCTATGGCTACACCTTC. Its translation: CAISDSLAYGYTF.